This TCR beta chain comes out of a study of blood T cell repertoires in COVID-19. The CDR3 length is 14 residues. Germline V lookup: CDR1 SNHLY, CDR2 FYNNEI. After removal of 6 bases from V and 4 bases from J, the junction contained 5 bases not matched to a gene. Sequencing was performed with immunoSEQ multiplex PCR; in TCRdb, only in-frame clones are kept and a portion is missing. Here the sample spans 65,000 to 85,000 clones, over 75% being singletons. Sequencing was carried out using peripheral blood. The gene calls are TRBV2 and TRBJ1-2, with 10 bases aligning to TRBD1. The origin of this receptor is a woman under 30 with acute or convalescent COVID-19. The CDR3 region is CASRPGQGLYGYTF. In DNA, the CDR3 is TGTGCCAGCAGACCGGGACAGGGGCTCTATGGCTACACCTTC.